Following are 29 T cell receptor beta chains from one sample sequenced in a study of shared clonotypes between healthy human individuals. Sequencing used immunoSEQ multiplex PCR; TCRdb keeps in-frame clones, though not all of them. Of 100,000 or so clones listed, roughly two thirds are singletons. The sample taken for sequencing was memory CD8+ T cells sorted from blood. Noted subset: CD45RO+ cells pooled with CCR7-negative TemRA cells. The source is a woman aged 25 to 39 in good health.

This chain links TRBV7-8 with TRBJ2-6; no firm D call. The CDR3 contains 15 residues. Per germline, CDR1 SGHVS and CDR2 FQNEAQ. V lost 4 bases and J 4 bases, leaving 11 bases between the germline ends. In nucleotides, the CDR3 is TGTGCCAGCAGCTCATGGGCCGGGGGGGCCAACGTCCTGACTTTC. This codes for CASSSWAGGANVLTF.

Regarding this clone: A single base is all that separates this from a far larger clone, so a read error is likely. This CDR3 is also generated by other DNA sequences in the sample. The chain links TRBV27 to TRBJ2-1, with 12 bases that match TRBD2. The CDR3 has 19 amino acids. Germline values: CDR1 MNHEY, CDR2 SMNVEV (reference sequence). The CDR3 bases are TGTGCCAGCAGCCTCTCCCTCCCTAGCGGGAGGGCCTCCTACAATGAACAGTTCTTC. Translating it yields CASSLSLPSGRASYNEQFF.

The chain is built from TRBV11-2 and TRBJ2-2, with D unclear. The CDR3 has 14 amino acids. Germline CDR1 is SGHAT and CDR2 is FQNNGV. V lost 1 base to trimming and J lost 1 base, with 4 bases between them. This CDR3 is CASSLGLNTGELFF. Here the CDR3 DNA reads TGTGCCAGCAGCTTAGGACTGAACACCGGGGAGCTGTTTTTT.

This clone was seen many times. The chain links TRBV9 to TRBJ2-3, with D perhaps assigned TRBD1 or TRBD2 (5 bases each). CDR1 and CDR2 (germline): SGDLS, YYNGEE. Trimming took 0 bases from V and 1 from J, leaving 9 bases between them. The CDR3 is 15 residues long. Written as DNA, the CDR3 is TGTGCCAGCAGCGTAGGAGGGGCCGGCACAGATACGCAGTATTTT. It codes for CASSVGGAGTDTQYF.

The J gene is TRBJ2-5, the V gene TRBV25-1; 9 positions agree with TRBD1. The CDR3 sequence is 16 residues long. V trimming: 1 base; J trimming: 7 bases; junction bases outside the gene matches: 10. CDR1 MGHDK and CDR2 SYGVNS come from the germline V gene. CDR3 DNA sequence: TGTGCCAGCAGTGAATTGTCCGGGACAGGGAACGGGACCCAGTACTTC. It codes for CASSELSGTGNGTQYF. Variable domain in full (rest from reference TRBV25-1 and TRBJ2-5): EADIYQTPRYLVIGTGKKITLECSQTMGHDKMYWYQQDPGMELHLIHYSYGVNSTEKGDLSSESTVSRIRTEHFPLTLESARPSHTSQYLCASSELSGTGNGTQYFGPGTRLLVL.

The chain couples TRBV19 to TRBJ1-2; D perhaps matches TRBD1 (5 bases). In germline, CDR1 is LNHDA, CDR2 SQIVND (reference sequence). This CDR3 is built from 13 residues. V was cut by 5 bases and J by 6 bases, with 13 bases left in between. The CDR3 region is CASSHGTYHGYTF. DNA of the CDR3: TGTGCCAGTAGTCACGGGACCTACCATGGCTACACCTTC.

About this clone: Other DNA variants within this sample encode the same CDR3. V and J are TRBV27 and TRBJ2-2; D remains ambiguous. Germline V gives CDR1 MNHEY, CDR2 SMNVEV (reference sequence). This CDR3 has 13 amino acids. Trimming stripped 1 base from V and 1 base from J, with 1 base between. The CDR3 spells CASSLLNTGELFF. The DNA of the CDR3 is TGTGCCAGCAGTTTATTGAACACCGGGGAGCTGTTTTTT.

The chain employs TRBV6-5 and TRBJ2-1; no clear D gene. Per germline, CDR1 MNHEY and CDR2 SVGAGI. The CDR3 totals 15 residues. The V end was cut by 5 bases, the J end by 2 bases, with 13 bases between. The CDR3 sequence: CASSLTLTTYNEQFF. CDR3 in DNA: TGTGCCAGCAGTCTCACACTAACCACCTACAATGAGCAGTTCTTC.

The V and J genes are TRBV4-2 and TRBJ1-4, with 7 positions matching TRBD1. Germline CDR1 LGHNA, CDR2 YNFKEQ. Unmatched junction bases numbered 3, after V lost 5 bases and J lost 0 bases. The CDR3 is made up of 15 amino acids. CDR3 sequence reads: CASSGGTATNEKLFF. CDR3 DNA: TGTGCCAGCAGCGGGGGGACAGCAACTAATGAAAAACTGTTTTTT.

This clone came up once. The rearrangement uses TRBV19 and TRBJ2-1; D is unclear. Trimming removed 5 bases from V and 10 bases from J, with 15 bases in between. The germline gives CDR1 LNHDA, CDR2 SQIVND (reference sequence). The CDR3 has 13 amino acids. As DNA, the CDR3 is TGTGCCAGTAGTCTCTGGATGGCCCGCGAGCAGTTCTTC. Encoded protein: CASSLWMAREQFF.

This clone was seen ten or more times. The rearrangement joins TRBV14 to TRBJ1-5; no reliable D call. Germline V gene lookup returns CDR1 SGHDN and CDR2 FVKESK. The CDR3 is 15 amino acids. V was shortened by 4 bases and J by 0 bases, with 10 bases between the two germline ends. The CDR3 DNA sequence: TGTGCCAGCAGCCCAGCAGAAGATAGCAATCAGCCCCAGCATTTT. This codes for CASSPAEDSNQPQHF.

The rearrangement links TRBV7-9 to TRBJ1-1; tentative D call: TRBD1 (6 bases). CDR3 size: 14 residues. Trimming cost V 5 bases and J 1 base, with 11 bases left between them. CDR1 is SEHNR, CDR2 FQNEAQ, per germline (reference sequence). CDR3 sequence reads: CASSPGTSNTEAFF. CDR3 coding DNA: TGTGCCAGCAGCCCAGGGACATCGAACACTGAAGCTTTCTTT. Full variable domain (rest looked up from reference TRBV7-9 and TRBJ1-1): DTGVSQNPRHKITKRGQNVTFRCDPISEHNRLYWYRQTLGQGPEFLTYFQNEAQLEKSRLLSDRFSAERPKGSFSTLEIQRTEQGDSAMYLCASSPGTSNTEAFFGQGTRLTVV.

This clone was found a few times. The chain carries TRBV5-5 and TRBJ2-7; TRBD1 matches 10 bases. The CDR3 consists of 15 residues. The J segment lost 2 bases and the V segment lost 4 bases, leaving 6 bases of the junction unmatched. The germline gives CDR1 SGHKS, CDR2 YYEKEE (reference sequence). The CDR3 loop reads CASSQVGTGAYEQYF. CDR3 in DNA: TGTGCCAGCAGCCAAGTCGGGACAGGGGCCTACGAGCAGTACTTC.

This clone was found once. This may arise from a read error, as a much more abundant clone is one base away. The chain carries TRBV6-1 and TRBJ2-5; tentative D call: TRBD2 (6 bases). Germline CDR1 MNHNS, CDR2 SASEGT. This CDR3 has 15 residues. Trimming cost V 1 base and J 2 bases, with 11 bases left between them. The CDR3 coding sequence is TGTGCCAGCAGTGAAGTGGGAGGAGGACAAGAGACCCAGTACTTC. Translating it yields CASSEVGGGQETQYF.

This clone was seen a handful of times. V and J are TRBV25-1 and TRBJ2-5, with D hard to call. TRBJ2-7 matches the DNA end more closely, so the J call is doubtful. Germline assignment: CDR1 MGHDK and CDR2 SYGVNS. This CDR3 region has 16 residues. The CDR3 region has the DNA TGTGCCAGCTCACCGTCTCCGGGTCAGTACCTCTACGAGCAGTACTTC. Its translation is CASSPSPGQYLYEQYF.

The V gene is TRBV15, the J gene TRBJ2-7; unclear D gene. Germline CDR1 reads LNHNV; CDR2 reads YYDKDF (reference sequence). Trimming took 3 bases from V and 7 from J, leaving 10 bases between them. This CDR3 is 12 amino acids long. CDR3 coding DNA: TGTGCCACCAGCAGCGATAATAGGGAGCAGTACTTC. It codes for CATSSDNREQYF.

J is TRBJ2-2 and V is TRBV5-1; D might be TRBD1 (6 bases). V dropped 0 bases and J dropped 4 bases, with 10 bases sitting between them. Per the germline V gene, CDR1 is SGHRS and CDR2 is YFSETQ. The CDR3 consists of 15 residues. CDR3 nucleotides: TGCGCCAGCAGCTTGGGTGGACAGAGCACCGGGGAGCTGTTTTTT. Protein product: CASSLGGQSTGELFF.

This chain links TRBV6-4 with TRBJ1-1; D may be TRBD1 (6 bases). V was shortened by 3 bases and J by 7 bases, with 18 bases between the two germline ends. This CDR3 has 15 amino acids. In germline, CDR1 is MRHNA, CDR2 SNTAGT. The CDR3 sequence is CASSETGGEGFEAFF. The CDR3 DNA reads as TGTGCCAGCAGTGAGACAGGTGGGGAGGGATTTGAAGCTTTCTTT.

The DNA for the CDR3 is TGTGCCAGCAGTGAACAGCAGGGGGATCCCTACGAGCAGTACTTC. Protein product: CASSEQQGDPYEQYF. V and J are TRBV6-1 and TRBJ2-7; 7 bases line up with TRBD1. Trimming at V came to 2 bases and at J to 2 bases, leaving 6 bases not matched to a gene. In germline, CDR1 is MNHNS, CDR2 SASEGT. This CDR3 spans 15 amino acids.

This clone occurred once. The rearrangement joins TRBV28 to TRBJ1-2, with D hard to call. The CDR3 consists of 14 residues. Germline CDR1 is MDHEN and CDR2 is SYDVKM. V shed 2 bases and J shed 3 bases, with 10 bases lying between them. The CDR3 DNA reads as TGTGCCAGCAGTTTACAAGGGTTTTACTATGGCTACACCTTC. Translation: CASSLQGFYYGYTF.

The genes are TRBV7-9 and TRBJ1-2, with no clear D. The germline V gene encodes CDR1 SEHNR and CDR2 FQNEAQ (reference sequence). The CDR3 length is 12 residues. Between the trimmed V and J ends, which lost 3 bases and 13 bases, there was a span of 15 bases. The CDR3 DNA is TGTGCCAGCAGCTTCGCCGGATTGTGTCGCACCTTC. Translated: CASSFAGLCRTF.

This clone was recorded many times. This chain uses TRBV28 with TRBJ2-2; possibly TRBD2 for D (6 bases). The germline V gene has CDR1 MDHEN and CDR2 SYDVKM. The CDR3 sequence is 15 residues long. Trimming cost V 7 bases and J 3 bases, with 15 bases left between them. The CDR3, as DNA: TGTGCCAGCACCCTTGGGGAGGCCGACACCGGGGAGCTGTTTTTT. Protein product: CASTLGEADTGELFF.

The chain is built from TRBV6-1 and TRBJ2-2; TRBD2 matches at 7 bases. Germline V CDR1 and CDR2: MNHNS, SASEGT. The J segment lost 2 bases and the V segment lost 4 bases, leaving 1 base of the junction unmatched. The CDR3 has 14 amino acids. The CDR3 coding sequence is TGTGCCAGCAGTGGGGACTATAACACCGGGGAGCTGTTTTTT. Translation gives CASSGDYNTGELFF.

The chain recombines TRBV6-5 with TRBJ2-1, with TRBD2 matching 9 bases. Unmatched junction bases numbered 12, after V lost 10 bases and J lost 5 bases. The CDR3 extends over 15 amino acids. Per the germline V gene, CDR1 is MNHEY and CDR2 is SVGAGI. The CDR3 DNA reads TGTGCCACCTCGGATAGCGGGAGAGCCAACAATGAGCAGTTCTTC. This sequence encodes CATSDSGRANNEQFF.

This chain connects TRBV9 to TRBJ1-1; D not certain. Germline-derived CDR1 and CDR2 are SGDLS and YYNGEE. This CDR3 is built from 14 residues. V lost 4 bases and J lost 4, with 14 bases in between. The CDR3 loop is CASSPGGQATEAFF. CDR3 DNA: TGTGCCAGCAGCCCAGGCGGGCAGGCCACTGAAGCTTTCTTT.

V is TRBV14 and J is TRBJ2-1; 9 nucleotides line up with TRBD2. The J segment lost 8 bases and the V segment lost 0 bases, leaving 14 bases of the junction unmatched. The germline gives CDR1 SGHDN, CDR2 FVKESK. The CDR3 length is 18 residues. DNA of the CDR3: TGTGCCAGCAGCCAAGATCAGCTAGCGGGATTTTATAGGGATGAGCAGTTCTTC. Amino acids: CASSQDQLAGFYRDEQFF.

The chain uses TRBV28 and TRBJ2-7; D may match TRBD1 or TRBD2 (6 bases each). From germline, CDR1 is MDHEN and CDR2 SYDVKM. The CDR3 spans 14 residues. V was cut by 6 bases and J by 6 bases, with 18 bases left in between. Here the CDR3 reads CASSEGGLVIEQYF. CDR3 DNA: TGTGCCAGCAGCGAGGGGGGCCTTGTTATCGAGCAGTACTTC.

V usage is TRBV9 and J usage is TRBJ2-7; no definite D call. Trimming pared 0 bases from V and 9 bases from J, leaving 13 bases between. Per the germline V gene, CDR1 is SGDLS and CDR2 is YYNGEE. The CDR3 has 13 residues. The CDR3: CASSVATVGWQYF. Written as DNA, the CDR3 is TGTGCCAGCAGCGTAGCTACCGTGGGCTGGCAGTACTTC.

CDR3 sequence: CASSELIKGQTFSPLHF. CDR3 DNA: TGTGCCAGCAGTGAATTGATAAAAGGGCAGACGTTTTCACCCCTCCACTTT. V is TRBV25-1 and J is TRBJ1-6; the D is unclear. The V end was cut by 1 base, the J end by 9 bases, with 19 bases between. CDR1 is MGHDK, CDR2 SYGVNS, per germline. This CDR3 has 17 amino acids.